The rows below give T cell receptor beta chains drawn from one sample of a study of CD8 T cells in ankylosing spondylitis. TCRdb re-called the 5' RACE reads with MiXCR, one entry per CDR3 protein. The sample yields approximately 220,000 distinct CDR3 sequences, roughly 10% seen once. The sequencing input was blood, either unsorted or a sorted T cell fraction (not recorded which). These TCRs come from a male donor with ankylosing spondylitis or in good health (not recorded which). CDR3s include the opening cysteine and the closing phenylalanine or tryptophan. The order of the fields is clone size, J gene, V gene, D gene, CDR3 protein, CDR3 DNA. D genes are given only for firm matches. Clone size, where shown, is once, few, many, or a class for clones that have expanded.

>-|TRBJ1-4|TRBV20-1|-
CSAPKDGRTNEKLFF
TGCAGTGCTCCTAAGGACGGCCGCACTAATGAAAAACTGTTTTTT
>few|TRBJ2-1|TRBV12-3/TRBV12-4|TRBD1
CASSGGEGAGGEQFF
TGTGCCAGCAGTGGGGGCGAGGGGGCAGGTGGTGAGCAGTTCTTC
>few|TRBJ2-1|TRBV12-3/TRBV12-4|-
CASSFLSPPDAGEQFF
TGTGCCAGCAGCTTTCTTAGTCCGCCGGACGCTGGTGAGCAGTTCTTC
>-|TRBJ1-1|TRBV10-3|-
CAMRTANTEAFF
TGTGCCATGCGGACAGCGAACACTGAAGCTTTCTTT
>many|TRBJ2-5|TRBV6-5|TRBD2
CASSSGTTRTVWQETQYF
TGTGCCAGCAGTTCCGGGACTACTAGAACTGTTTGGCAAGAGACCCAGTACTTC
>few|TRBJ2-7|TRBV5-1|TRBD2
CASSVTSGGYEQYF
TGCGCCAGCAGCGTGACTAGCGGGGGCTACGAGCAGTACTTC
>many|TRBJ2-3|TRBV18|-
CASSEWATDTQYF
TGTGCCAGCTCCGAATGGGCCACAGATACGCAGTATTTT
>-|TRBJ2-7|TRBV6-1|-
CASSGTDPTYEQYF
TGTGCCAGTTCGGGGACGGACCCAACCTACGAGCAGTACTTC
>many|TRBJ2-1|TRBV20-1|-
CSASYPGRPYNEQFF
TGCAGTGCTAGCTACCCTGGGAGACCCTACAATGAGCAGTTCTTC
>many|TRBJ1-5|TRBV5-1|-
CASSATGMGGNQPQHF
TGCGCCAGCAGCGCAACAGGGATGGGGGGCAATCAGCCCCAGCATTTT
>-|TRBJ2-5|TRBV20-1|-
CSARDQGRGRGAETQYF
TGCAGTGCTAGAGACCAGGGAAGGGGTAGGGGTGCAGAGACCCAGTACTTC